The TCR beta chain described here comes from a study of T-cell memory formation after mild COVID-19. Background on the study: TCR clusters were largely donor specific. Broader study findings: Second-wave clones that peaked on day 37 lacked confirmed SARS-CoV-2 specificity. Clones that contracted from day 15 to 85 had balanced CD4/CD8; later expanders were CD4+ biased.

V lost 3 bases and J 4 bases, leaving 14 bases between the germline ends. The CDR3 runs to 15 residues. In germline, CDR1 is SGDLS, CDR2 YYNGEE. TCRdb re-called the 5' RACE reads through MiXCR, storing one row per CDR3 protein. This sample has about half a million distinct CDR3 sequences; 15% to 20% occur once, and the top ten carry over 9%. This clonotype has just a few counts. What it recognizes is unknown. This clonotype originated in an adult woman who had mild COVID-19 (a few samples of this study predate the infection). Cell type and time point are not known. The material sequenced was PBMCs or a T cell subset sorted from them (not recorded which). The J gene is TRBJ1-3, the V gene TRBV9; D ambiguous. CDR3 residues: CASSGVGLRGNTIYF. Here the CDR3 DNA reads TGTGCCAGCAGCGGAGTTGGGTTGCGGGGAAACACCATATATTTT.